This TCR beta chain was profiled in a study of blood T cells in healthy people across ages. A J-beta primer mix and a sample-barcoded 5' primer were used in a second PCR of roughly 6 to 11 cycles. All cDNA molecules were each tagged by a template-switch adaptor with 12 random nucleotides. TCRdb reprocessed the 5' RACE reads with MiXCR, giving one entry per CDR3 protein. The sample comprises around 1,800,000 distinct CDR3 sequences, about two fifths of which are singletons, and 23% rests with the top ten. The CDR3 sequence is 12 residues long. The germline gives CDR1 MNHNY, CDR2 SVGAGI (reference sequence). In regard to this clonotype: The junction departs from germline at one end; a sequencing error may be responsible.

The sequence derives from a human donor in good health. The J gene is TRBJ2-1, the V gene TRBV6-6; D ambiguous. Sequenced: blood. CDR3 sequence: CACSYMGNEQFF. The CDR3 DNA is TGTGCCTGCAGTTATATGGGAAATGAGCAGTTCTTC.